This TCR beta chain was recorded in a study of blood T cells in healthy people across ages. Overall study results and limits: A strong correlation was seen between TCR beta diversity and naive T cell percentage. Because sorting was not performed, PBMCs prevented conclusive naive versus antigen-experienced comparison.

This clonotype was counted between two and nine times. No antigen is known for it. Donation came from healthy Caucasian individuals in Russia who were aged about 6 to 95. Alongside a J-beta primer mix, a sample-barcoded 5' primer served in a second PCR lasting about 7 to 12 cycles. Template switching added a 12-random-nucleotide identifier to every cDNA molecule. MiXCR, applied by TCRdb to the 5' RACE reads, yields one record per CDR3 protein. The sample holds about 1.8 million distinct CDR3 sequences, just under 50% seen once. Sample: blood. The TCR sequence derives from a woman aged 40-49 years in good health.

DNA of the CDR3: TGTGCCAGCAGCCTTAAGACAGGGATTAACTATGGCTACACCTTC. Encoded protein: CASSLKTGINYGYTF. V usage is TRBV16 and J usage is TRBJ1-2; TRBD1 aligns across 7 bases. This CDR3 is built from 15 residues. Germline CDR1 reads KGHSY; CDR2 reads FQNENV. Trimming took 4 bases from V and 1 from J; bases not matched to a gene: 6.